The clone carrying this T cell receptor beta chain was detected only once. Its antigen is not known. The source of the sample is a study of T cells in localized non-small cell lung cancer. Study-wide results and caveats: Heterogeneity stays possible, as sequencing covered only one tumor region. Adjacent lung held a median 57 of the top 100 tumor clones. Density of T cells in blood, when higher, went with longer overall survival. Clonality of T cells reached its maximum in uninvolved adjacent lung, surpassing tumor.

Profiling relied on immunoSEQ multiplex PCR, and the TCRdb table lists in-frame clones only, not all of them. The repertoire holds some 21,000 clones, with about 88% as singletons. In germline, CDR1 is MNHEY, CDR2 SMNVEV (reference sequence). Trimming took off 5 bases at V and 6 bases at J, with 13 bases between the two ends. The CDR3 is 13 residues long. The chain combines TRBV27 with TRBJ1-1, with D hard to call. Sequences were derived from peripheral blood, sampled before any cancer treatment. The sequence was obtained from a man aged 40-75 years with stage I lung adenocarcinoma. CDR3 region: CASSPLAYPEAFF. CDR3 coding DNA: TGTGCCAGCAGTCCCCTAGCCTACCCTGAAGCTTTCTTT.